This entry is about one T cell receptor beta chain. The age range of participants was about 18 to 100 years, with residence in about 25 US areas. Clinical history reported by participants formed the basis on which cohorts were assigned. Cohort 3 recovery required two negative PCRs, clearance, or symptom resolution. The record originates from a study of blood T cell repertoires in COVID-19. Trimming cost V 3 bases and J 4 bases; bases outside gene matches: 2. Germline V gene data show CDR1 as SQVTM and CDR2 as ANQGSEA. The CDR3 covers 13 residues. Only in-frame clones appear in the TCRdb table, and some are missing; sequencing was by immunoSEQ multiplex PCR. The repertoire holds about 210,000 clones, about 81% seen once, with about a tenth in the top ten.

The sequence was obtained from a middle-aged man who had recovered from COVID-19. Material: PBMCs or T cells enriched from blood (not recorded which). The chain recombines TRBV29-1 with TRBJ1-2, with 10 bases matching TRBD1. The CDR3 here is CSVEGQGIYGYTF. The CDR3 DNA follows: TGCAGCGTTGAGGGACAGGGGATCTATGGCTACACCTTC.